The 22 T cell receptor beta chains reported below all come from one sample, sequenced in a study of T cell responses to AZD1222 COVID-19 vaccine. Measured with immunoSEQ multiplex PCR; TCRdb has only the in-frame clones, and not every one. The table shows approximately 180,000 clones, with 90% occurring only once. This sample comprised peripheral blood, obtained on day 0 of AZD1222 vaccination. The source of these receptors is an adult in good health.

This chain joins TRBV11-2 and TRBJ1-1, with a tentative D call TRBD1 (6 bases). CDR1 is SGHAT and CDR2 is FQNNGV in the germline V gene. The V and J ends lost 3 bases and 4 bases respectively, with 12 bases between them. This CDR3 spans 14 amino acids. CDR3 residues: CASSFRQGITEAFF. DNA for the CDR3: TGTGCCAGCAGCTTTAGGCAGGGGATCACTGAAGCTTTCTTT.

In DNA form, the CDR3 reads TGTGCCAGCAGTGACGAGTGGGGGGGCACAGATACGCAGTATTTT. As protein: CASSDEWGGTDTQYF. The rearrangement uses TRBV6-4 and TRBJ2-3; D is possibly TRBD2 (6 bases). The CDR3 is 15 residues long. V was clipped by 2 bases and J by 1 base, with 10 bases between them. Germline loops: CDR1 MRHNA, CDR2 SNTAGT.

The CDR3 DNA is TGTGCCAGCAGCATCGACAGGGGGCAAAAACTGTTTTTT. Its protein is CASSIDRGQKLFF. The gene calls are TRBV13 and TRBJ1-4, with 10 positions matching TRBD1. There are 13 residues in the CDR3. Trimming removed 5 bases from V and 9 bases from J; junction bases left unmatched: 3. Germline V gene lookup returns CDR1 PRHDT and CDR2 FYEKMQ (reference sequence).

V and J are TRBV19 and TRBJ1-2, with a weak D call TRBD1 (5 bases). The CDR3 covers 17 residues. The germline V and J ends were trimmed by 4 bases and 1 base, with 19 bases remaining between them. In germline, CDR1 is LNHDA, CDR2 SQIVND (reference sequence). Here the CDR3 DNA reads TGTGCCAGTAGTAACCCGACAGAACTTGCCTTTAACTATGGCTACACCTTC. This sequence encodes CASSNPTELAFNYGYTF.

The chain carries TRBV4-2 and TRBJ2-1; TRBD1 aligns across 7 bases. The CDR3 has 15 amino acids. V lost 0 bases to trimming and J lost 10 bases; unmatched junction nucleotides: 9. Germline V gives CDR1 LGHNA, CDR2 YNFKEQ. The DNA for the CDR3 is TGTGCCAGCAGCCAAGAGTTGAAGGGGGCATACGAGCAGTTCTTC. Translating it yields CASSQELKGAYEQFF.

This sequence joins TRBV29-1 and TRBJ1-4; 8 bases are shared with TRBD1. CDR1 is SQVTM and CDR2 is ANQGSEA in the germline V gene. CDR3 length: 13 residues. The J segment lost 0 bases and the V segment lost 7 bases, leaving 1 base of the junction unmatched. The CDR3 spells CSGGQATNEKLFF. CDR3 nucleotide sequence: TGCAGCGGGGGACAGGCAACTAATGAAAAACTGTTTTTT.

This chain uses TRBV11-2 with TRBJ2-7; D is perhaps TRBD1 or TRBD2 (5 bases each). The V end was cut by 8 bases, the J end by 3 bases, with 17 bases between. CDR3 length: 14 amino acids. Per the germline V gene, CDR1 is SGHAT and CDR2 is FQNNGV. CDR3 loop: CASCVGDDFYEQYF. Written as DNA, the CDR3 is TGTGCCAGCTGCGTGGGGGACGATTTCTACGAGCAGTACTTC.

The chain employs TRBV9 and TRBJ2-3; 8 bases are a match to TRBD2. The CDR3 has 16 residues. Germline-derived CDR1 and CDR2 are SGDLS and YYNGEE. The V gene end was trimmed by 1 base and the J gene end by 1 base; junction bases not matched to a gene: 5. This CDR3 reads CASSVNWRGGTDTQYF. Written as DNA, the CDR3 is TGTGCCAGCAGCGTAAACTGGCGGGGGGGCACAGATACGCAGTATTTT.

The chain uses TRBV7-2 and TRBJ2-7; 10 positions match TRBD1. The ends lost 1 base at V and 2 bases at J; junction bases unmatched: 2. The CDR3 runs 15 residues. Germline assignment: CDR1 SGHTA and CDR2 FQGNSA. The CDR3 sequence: CASSLGGTGAYEQYF. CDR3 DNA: TGTGCCAGCAGCTTAGGCGGGACAGGGGCCTACGAGCAGTACTTC.

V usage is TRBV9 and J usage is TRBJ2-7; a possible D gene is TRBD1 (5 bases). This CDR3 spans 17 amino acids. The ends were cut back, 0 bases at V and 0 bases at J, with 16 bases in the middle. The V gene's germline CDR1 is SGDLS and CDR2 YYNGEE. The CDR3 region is CASSVEAGFRSSYEQYF. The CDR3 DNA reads TGTGCCAGCAGCGTAGAAGCAGGGTTTAGAAGCTCCTACGAGCAGTACTTC.

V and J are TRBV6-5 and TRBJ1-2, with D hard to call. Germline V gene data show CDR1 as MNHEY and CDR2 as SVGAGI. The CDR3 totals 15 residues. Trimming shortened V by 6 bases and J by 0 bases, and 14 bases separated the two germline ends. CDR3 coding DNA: TGTGCCAGCAGGCCCACCTCGGGAGCTAACTATGGCTACACCTTC. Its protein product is CASRPTSGANYGYTF.

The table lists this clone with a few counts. In DNA form, the CDR3 reads TGTGCCAGGATCGACAGTCAGCCACAGGGGCGGAACACTGAAGCTTTCTTT. Its protein product is CARIDSQPQGRNTEAFF. J is TRBJ1-1 and V is TRBV27; 7 bases are shared with TRBD1. V gave up 9 bases and J gave up 1 base; unmatched junction bases: 17. This CDR3 is 17 amino acids long. Germline V gene data show CDR1 as MNHEY and CDR2 as SMNVEV (reference sequence).

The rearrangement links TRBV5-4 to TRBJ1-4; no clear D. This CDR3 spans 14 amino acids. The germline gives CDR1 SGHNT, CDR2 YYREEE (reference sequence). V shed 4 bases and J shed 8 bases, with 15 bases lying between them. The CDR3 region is CASSLLGLGEKLFF. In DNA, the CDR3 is TGTGCCAGCAGCCTGCTAGGACTTGGGGAAAAACTGTTTTTT.

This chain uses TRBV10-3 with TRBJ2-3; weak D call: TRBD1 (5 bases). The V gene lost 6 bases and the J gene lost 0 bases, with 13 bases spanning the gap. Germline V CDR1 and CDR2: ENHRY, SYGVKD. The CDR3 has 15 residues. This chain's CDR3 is CAISYDSASTDTQYF. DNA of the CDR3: TGTGCCATCAGCTATGACAGCGCTAGCACAGATACGCAGTATTTT.

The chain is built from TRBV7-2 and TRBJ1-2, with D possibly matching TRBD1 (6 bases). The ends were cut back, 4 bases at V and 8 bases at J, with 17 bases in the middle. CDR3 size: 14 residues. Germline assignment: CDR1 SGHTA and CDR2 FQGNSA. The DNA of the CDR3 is TGTGCCAGCAGCTCCCACTCAGGGGTAAGAGGCTACACCTTC. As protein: CASSSHSGVRGYTF.

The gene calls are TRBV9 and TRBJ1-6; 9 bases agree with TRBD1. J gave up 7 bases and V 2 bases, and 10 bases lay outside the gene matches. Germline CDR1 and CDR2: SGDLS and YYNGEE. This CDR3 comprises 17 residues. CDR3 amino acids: CASSVAPGQGGNSPLHF. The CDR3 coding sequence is TGTGCCAGCAGCGTGGCGCCGGGACAGGGTGGGAATTCACCCCTCCACTTT.

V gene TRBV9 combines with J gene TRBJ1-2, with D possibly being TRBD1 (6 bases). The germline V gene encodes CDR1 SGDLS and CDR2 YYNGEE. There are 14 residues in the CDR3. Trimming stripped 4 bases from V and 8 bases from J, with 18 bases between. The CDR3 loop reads CASSSQGGLGGYTF. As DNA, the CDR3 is TGTGCCAGCAGCTCTCAAGGGGGGTTGGGAGGCTACACCTTC.

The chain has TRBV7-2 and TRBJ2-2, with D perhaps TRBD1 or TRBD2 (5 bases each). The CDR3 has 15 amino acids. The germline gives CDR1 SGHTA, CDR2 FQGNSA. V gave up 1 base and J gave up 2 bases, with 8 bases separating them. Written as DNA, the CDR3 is TGTGCCAGCAGCTTAGGGGGACCCAACACCGGGGAGCTGTTTTTT. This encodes CASSLGGPNTGELFF.

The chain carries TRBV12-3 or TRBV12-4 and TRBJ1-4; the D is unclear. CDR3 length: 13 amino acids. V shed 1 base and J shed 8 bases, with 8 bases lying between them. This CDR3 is CASSLGVGEKLFF. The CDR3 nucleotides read TGTGCCAGCAGTTTAGGCGTGGGGGAAAAACTGTTTTTT.

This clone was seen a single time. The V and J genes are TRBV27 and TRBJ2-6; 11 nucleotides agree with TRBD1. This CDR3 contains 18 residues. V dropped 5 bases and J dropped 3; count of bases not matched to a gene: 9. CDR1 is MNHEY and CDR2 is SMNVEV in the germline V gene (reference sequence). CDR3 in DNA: TGTGCCAGCAGTATTGCCGGGACAGGGGGTCTTGGGGCCAACGTCCTGACTTTC. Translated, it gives CASSIAGTGGLGANVLTF.

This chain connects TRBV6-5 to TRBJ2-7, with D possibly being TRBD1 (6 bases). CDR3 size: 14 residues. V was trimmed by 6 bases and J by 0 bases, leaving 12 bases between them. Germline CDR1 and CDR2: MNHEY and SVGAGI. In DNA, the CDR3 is TGTGCCAGCAGAACCGGGACATTCTCCTACGAGCAGTACTTC. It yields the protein CASRTGTFSYEQYF.

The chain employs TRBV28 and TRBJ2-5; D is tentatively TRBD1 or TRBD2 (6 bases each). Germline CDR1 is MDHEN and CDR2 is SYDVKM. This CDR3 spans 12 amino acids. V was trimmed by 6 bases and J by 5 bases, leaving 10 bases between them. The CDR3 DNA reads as TGTGCCAGCAGGGGGGCGGGGGAGACCCAGTACTTC. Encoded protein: CASRGAGETQYF.